This is a list of T cell receptor beta chains from one sample in a study of T cells in Graves' hyperthyroidism and ophthalmopathy. TCRdb re-analysed the multiplex PCR reads in MiXCR, keeping a single row per CDR3 protein. Here the sample spans 700,000 to 850,000 distinct CDR3 sequences, just over 35% being singletons. What was sequenced was blood. The origin of the receptors is a woman aged 40-49 years with Graves' hyperthyroidism. CDR3s include the opening cysteine and the closing phenylalanine or tryptophan. D genes are given only for firm matches. Part of the rows lack a size; the others show once, few, many or a class for expanded clones.

V: TRBV5-1
size: many
D: NA
J: TRBJ2-7
CDR3: CASSLMPGVESEQYF
DNA: TGCGCCAGCAGCTTGATGCCAGGGGTAGAGAGCGAGCAGTACTTC

V: TRBV7-3
size: many
D: TRBD1
J: TRBJ1-1
CDR3: CASSEDRGRNTEAFF
DNA: TGTGCCAGCAGCGAGGACAGGGGAAGGAACACTGAAGCTTTCTTT

V: TRBV7-9
size: many
D: NA
J: TRBJ1-3
CDR3: CASSTPPRGTGGNTIYF
DNA: TGTGCCAGCAGCACCCCTCCGCGGGGGACGGGAGGAAACACCATATATTTT

V: TRBV5-4
size: few
D: NA
J: TRBJ1-4
CDR3: CASSSGQVMSNEKLFF
DNA: TGTGCCAGCAGCTCGGGGCAGGTGATGTCTAATGAAAAACTGTTTTTT

V: TRBV25-1
size: few
D: NA
J: TRBJ2-7
CDR3: CAWKGHDYEQYF
DNA: TGTGCCTGGAAGGGACACGACTACGAGCAGTACTTC

V: TRBV19
size: few
D: NA
J: TRBJ1-4
CDR3: CASTSGFGANEKLFF
DNA: TGTGCCAGTACTAGTGGATTTGGGGCTAATGAAAAACTGTTTTTT

V: TRBV10-3
size: many
D: NA
J: TRBJ1-1
CDR3: CAISPKPPGGGRGEAFF
DNA: TGTGCCATCAGTCCTAAACCTCCCGGGGGAGGAAGAGGTGAAGCTTTCTTT

V: TRBV6-5
size: many
D: NA
J: TRBJ1-6
CDR3: CASTRGVNSPLHF
DNA: TGTGCCAGCACCCGCGGGGTTAATTCACCCCTCCACTTT

V: TRBV19
size: NA
D: TRBD1
J: TRBJ1-1
CDR3: CASTPGGGGTEAFF
DNA: TGTGCCAGTACCCCAGGGGGTGGGGGCACTGAAGCTTTCTTT

V: TRBV6-2/TRBV6-3
size: NA
D: NA
J: TRBJ1-2
CDR3: CASSSLSILGQNNYGYTF
DNA: TGTGCCAGCAGTTCCCTTTCCATCCTCGGACAGAACAACTATGGCTACACCTTC

V: TRBV7-2
size: many
D: NA
J: TRBJ2-7
CDR3: CASSSGPPQSSYEQYF
DNA: TGTGCCAGCAGCTCGGGACCACCCCAGAGCTCCTACGAGCAGTACTTC

V: TRBV7-8
size: NA
D: NA
J: TRBJ1-2
CDR3: CASSGGGGTDGYTF
DNA: TGTGCCAGCAGCGGGGGTGGGGGGACGGATGGCTACACCTTC

V: TRBV10-3
size: many
D: TRBD1
J: TRBJ2-2
CDR3: CAISVTGTNTGELFF
DNA: TGTGCCATCAGTGTGACAGGGACGAACACCGGGGAGCTGTTTTTT

V: TRBV20-1
size: NA
D: NA
J: TRBJ1-1
CDR3: CSARWVGGLGTEAFF
DNA: TGCAGTGCTAGATGGGTCGGGGGGCTAGGCACTGAAGCTTTCTTT

V: TRBV2
size: NA
D: TRBD2
J: TRBJ2-1
CDR3: CASSGGGAGYNEQFF
DNA: TGTGCCAGCAGTGGGGGAGGGGCGGGGTACAATGAGCAGTTCTTC

V: TRBV6-5
size: few
D: NA
J: TRBJ2-5
CDR3: CASSPLVPAAQETQYF
DNA: TGTGCCAGCAGCCCCCTGGTTCCGGCGGCACAAGAGACCCAGTACTTC

V: TRBV7-2
size: once
D: TRBD1
J: TRBJ1-2
CDR3: CASSEAGTATNYGYTF
DNA: TGTGCCAGCAGCGAAGCCGGGACAGCAACTAACTATGGCTACACCTTC

V: TRBV6-5
size: many
D: NA
J: TRBJ1-5
CDR3: CASSYSFRVQPQHF
DNA: TGTGCCAGCAGTTACTCATTCAGGGTTCAGCCCCAGCATTTT

V: TRBV7-9
size: NA
D: TRBD1
J: TRBJ2-1
CDR3: CASSQGGPPYNEQFF
DNA: TGCGCCAGCAGCCAAGGGGGCCCCCCCTACAATGAGCAGTTCTTC

V: TRBV10-3
size: NA
D: NA
J: TRBJ2-7
CDR3: CAVSVEFGQGSEQCF
DNA: NA

V: TRBV4-1
size: NA
D: TRBD1
J: TRBJ1-2
CDR3: CASSHVLRDRGDGYTF
DNA: TGCGCCAGCAGCCACGTCCTCCGGGACAGGGGAGATGGCTACACCTTC

V: TRBV18
size: few
D: NA
J: TRBJ1-6
CDR3: CASSPQRDTYNSPLHF
DNA: TGTGCCAGCTCACCACAACGGGACACCTATAATTCACCCCTCCACTTT

V: TRBV29-1
size: NA
D: NA
J: TRBJ1-1
CDR3: CSVVKNTGNTEAFF
DNA: TGCAGCGTTGTAAAGAATACAGGGAACACTGAAGCTTTCTTT

V: TRBV6-5
size: NA
D: NA
J: TRBJ1-2
CDR3: CASSYARISGTNYGYTF
DNA: TGTGCCAGCAGTTACGCTCGGATAAGCGGGACTAACTATGGCTACACCTTC

V: TRBV24-1
size: NA
D: TRBD1
J: TRBJ2-2
CDR3: CATHRGRTLVIGELFF
DNA: TGTGCCACCCATAGGGGGCGGACCCTGGTCATCGGGGAGCTGTTTTTT

V: TRBV20-1
size: NA
D: NA
J: TRBJ2-2
CDR3: CSAQYISAGELFF
DNA: TGCAGTGCTCAGTATATTTCCGCCGGGGAGCTGTTTTTT

V: TRBV7-8
size: few
D: TRBD1
J: TRBJ1-1
CDR3: CASRRTGTGTEAFF
DNA: TGTGCCAGCAGGCGGACAGGGACGGGGACTGAAGCTTTCTTT

V: TRBV6-1
size: few
D: NA
J: TRBJ2-6
CDR3: CASSVRAGANVLTF
DNA: TGTGCCAGCAGTGTGCGGGCTGGGGCCAACGTCCTGACTTTC

V: TRBV7-7
size: NA
D: TRBD1
J: TRBJ1-2
CDR3: CASSVQGQGPYGYTF
DNA: TGTGCCAGCAGCGTACAGGGACAGGGGCCATATGGCTACACCTTC

V: TRBV7-6
size: many
D: NA
J: TRBJ1-1
CDR3: CASSLEQYTEAFF
DNA: TGTGCCAGCAGCTTAGAGCAGTACACTGAAGCTTTCTTT

V: TRBV6-1
size: few
D: NA
J: TRBJ2-7
CDR3: CASTGGRIDEQYF
DNA: TGTGCCAGCACCGGCGGAAGGATCGACGAGCAGTACTTC

V: TRBV10-3
size: NA
D: NA
J: TRBJ2-6
CDR3: CASSPWGAAGANVLTF
DNA: TGTGCCAGTAGTCCCTGGGGCGCCGCTGGGGCCAACGTCCTGACTTTC

V: TRBV10-3
size: many
D: NA
J: TRBJ1-1
CDR3: CAISDRELNTEAFF
DNA: TGTGCCATCAGTGATCGGGAATTGAACACTGAAGCTTTCTTT

V: TRBV6-2/TRBV6-3
size: few
D: TRBD1
J: TRBJ1-4
CDR3: CASSDRGTNEKLFF
DNA: TGTGCCAGCAGCGACAGGGGGACCAATGAAAAACTGTTTTTT

V: TRBV20-1
size: many
D: NA
J: TRBJ2-5
CDR3: CSARDARETQYF
DNA: TGCAGTGCTAGAGACGCTCGGGAGACCCAGTACTTC

V: TRBV2
size: many
D: TRBD1
J: TRBJ1-5
CDR3: CASSEGLQGLGPQHF
DNA: TGTGCCAGCAGTGAAGGGCTACAGGGGCTCGGGCCCCAGCATTTT

V: TRBV29-1
size: NA
D: TRBD2
J: TRBJ2-7
CDR3: CSVGSMGGGSYEQYF
DNA: TGCAGCGTTGGCTCGATGGGCGGGGGATCCTACGAGCAGTACTTC

V: TRBV12-3/TRBV12-4
size: many
D: NA
J: TRBJ2-5
CDR3: CASRLGQETQYF
DNA: TGTGCCAGCCGTCTGGGTCAAGAGACCCAGTACTTC

V: TRBV9
size: many
D: NA
J: TRBJ1-4
CDR3: CASGGDNEKLFF
DNA: TGTGCCAGCGGAGGAGACAATGAAAAACTGTTTTTT

V: TRBV20-1
size: NA
D: NA
J: TRBJ2-5
CDR3: CSAIPQETQYF
DNA: TGCAGTGCTATCCCCCAAGAGACCCAGTACTTC

V: TRBV4-1
size: NA
D: NA
J: TRBJ1-2
CDR3: CASSQERTDTPNYGYTF
DNA: TGCGCCAGCAGCCAAGAAAGAACGGACACCCCTAACTATGGCTACACCTTC

V: TRBV24-1
size: NA
D: TRBD1
J: TRBJ1-2
CDR3: CATSDFSRTGLYTF
DNA: TGTGCCACCAGTGATTTTAGCAGGACAGGCCTCTACACCTTC